One sample yielded the 5 T cell receptor beta chains listed below, sequenced in a study of blood T cell repertoires in COVID-19. Clones were sequenced by immunoSEQ multiplex PCR, and TCRdb holds only the in-frame ones, with some missing. The sample holds around 300,000 clones, roughly nine tenths seen once. Material for sequencing was PBMCs or T cells enriched from blood (not recorded which). These receptors were obtained from a woman aged 18-29 years who had recovered from COVID-19.

The CDR3 here is CASSVGGWDSVTEKLFF. The CDR3 DNA sequence: TGTGCCAGCAGCGTAGGAGGGTGGGACAGCGTGACCGAAAAACTGTTTTTT. This chain joins TRBV9 and TRBJ1-4; 7 bases match TRBD1. Germline V gives CDR1 SGDLS, CDR2 YYNGEE. V gave up 0 bases and J gave up 8 bases; unmatched junction bases: 13. The CDR3 is made up of 17 amino acids.

The rearrangement links TRBV18 to TRBJ1-1; possible D gene TRBD1, 6 bases. This CDR3 has 15 amino acids. V lost 3 bases to trimming and J lost 0 bases, with 11 bases between them. In germline, CDR1 is KGHSH, CDR2 LQKENI. The CDR3 region is CASSPNRDMNTEAFF. Here the CDR3 DNA reads TGTGCCAGCTCACCGAACAGGGACATGAACACTGAAGCTTTCTTT.

This chain joins TRBV19 and TRBJ1-3, with 8 nucleotides matching TRBD1. Germline V gene lookup returns CDR1 LNHDA and CDR2 SQIVND (reference sequence). V lost 8 bases and J lost 2; bases outside the gene matches: 11. The CDR3 is 16 residues long. The CDR3 loop is CASGARMTGAGNTIYF. CDR3 bases: TGTGCCAGTGGCGCCCGAATGACAGGGGCTGGAAACACCATATATTTT. The variable domain in full, completed from reference TRBV19 and TRBJ1-3, reads DGGITQSPKYLFRKEGQNVTLSCEQNLNHDAMYWYRQDPGQGLRLIYYSQIVNDFQKGDIAEGYSVSREKKESFPLTVTSAQKNPTAFYLCASGARMTGAGNTIYFGEGSWLTVV.

The count of this clone is one. The V and J genes are TRBV14 and TRBJ1-2, with D possibly matching TRBD1 (6 bases). Trimming stripped 3 bases from V and 8 bases from J, with 13 bases between. This CDR3 has 13 residues. Germline V gene lookup returns CDR1 SGHDN and CDR2 FVKESK. Written as DNA, the CDR3 is TGTGCCAGCAGCCAGGATACAGGGCTGGGCTACACCTTC. Protein sequence: CASSQDTGLGYTF.

The gene calls are TRBV4-1 and TRBJ2-2; D not certain. Germline CDR1 MGHRA, CDR2 YSYEKL. The CDR3 sequence is 15 residues long. V was pared by 2 bases and J by 2 bases, with 9 bases between. In DNA form, the CDR3 reads TGCGCCAGCAGCCAAATGGGCACTAACACCGGGGAGCTGTTTTTT. This sequence encodes CASSQMGTNTGELFF.